Each of the 32 T cell receptor beta chains below was sequenced from the same sample in a study of CD8+ T cells in alopecia areata. The treatment: oral pan-JAK inhibitor, 5-10 mg twice daily. Extraction and reverse transcription of RNA yielded cDNA as the sequencing template. The assay was immunoSEQ multiplex PCR, and TCRdb's table has in-frame clones only and misses some. The table shows roughly 100,000 clones, with just over 85% occurring only once. The material was CD8+ T cells sorted from blood, obtained between weeks 30 and 35, from a patient treated with tofacitinib. Receptors originate from a human donor with alopecia areata.

The chain links TRBV7-9 to TRBJ2-7; D unresolved. The germline CDR1 and CDR2 sequences are SEHNR and FQNEAQ (reference sequence). This CDR3 contains 12 residues. With 4 bases removed from V and 3 bases from J, the gap between germline ends came to 7 bases. The CDR3 DNA reads TGTGCCAGCAGCTCAATGGACTACGAGCAGTACTTC. Amino acids: CASSSMDYEQYF.

This chain uses TRBV9 with TRBJ2-1, with D possibly being TRBD1 (6 bases). Trimming took off 3 bases at V and 4 bases at J, with 8 bases between the two ends. The CDR3 contains 13 residues. Germline-derived CDR1 and CDR2 are SGDLS and YYNGEE. The CDR3: CASSGGLYNEQFF. The CDR3 DNA follows: TGTGCCAGCAGCGGGGGGCTATACAATGAGCAGTTCTTC.

The rearrangement joins TRBV13 to TRBJ1-1; D gene uncertain. CDR3 length equals 12 residues. Germline-derived CDR1 and CDR2 are PRHDT and FYEKMQ (reference sequence). V was pared by 4 bases and J by 10 bases, with 13 bases between. Written as DNA, the CDR3 is TGTGCCAGCAGCTCCCCCCCGTTGCGAGCTTTCTTT. Residues: CASSSPPLRAFF.

The CDR3 spells CASSLAREMNTEAFF. The CDR3 coding sequence is TGCGCCAGCAGCTTGGCTCGGGAAATGAACACTGAAGCTTTCTTT. The V gene is TRBV5-1, the J gene TRBJ1-1; D call uncertain. The CDR3 runs 15 residues. CDR1 is SGHRS, CDR2 YFSETQ, per germline. The V and J ends lost 0 bases and 0 bases respectively, with 9 bases between them.

Remarks on this clone: Germline is not matched at one junction end, which may reflect a read error. This chain connects TRBV29-1 to TRBJ2-7, with 12 positions matching TRBD2. Germline CDR1 and CDR2: SQVTM and ANQGSEA. This CDR3 is built from 15 residues. The CDR3 protein is CSVYGLAGSSHEQYF. In nucleotides, the CDR3 is TGCAGCGTTTACGGACTAGCGGGGAGCTCCCACGAGCAGTACTTC.

DNA of the CDR3: TGTGCCAGCAGCTCCCGGACTGGGGAAACGCAGTATTTT. It specifies CASSSRTGETQYF. J is TRBJ2-3 and V is TRBV7-9, with D possibly being TRBD2 (5 bases). V was shortened by 4 bases and J by 9 bases, with 14 bases between the two germline ends. The CDR3 extends over 13 amino acids. Looked up from germline, CDR1 is SEHNR and CDR2 is FQNEAQ (reference sequence).

This chain uses TRBV10-2 with TRBJ2-1; D not resolved. Germline V gives CDR1 WSHSY, CDR2 SAAADI. The CDR3 is 14 amino acids. V was clipped by 5 bases and J by 7 bases, with 15 bases between them. CDR3 nucleotide sequence: TGCGCCAGCAGTTCCCGGATCCTCGGGAATGAGCAGTTCTTC. This codes for CASSSRILGNEQFF.

The chain employs TRBV7-9 and TRBJ2-7, with no clear D. V shed 5 bases and J shed 3 bases, with 23 bases lying between them. This CDR3 has 17 amino acids. The germline V gene encodes CDR1 SEHNR and CDR2 FQNEAQ (reference sequence). CDR3 in amino acids: CASSRGGTDPQYYEQYF. CDR3 DNA sequence: TGTGCCAGCAGCCGCGGTGGAACGGATCCTCAGTACTACGAGCAGTACTTC. Based on the CDR3 plus reference TRBV7-9 and TRBJ2-7, the full variable domain is DTGVSQNPRHKITKRGQNVTFRCDPISEHNRLYWYRQTLGQGPEFLTYFQNEAQLEKSRLLSDRFSAERPKGSFSTLEIQRTEQGDSAMYLCASSRGGTDPQYYEQYFGPGTRLTVT.

This sequence joins TRBV5-1 and TRBJ2-3, with D perhaps assigned TRBD1 or TRBD2 (5 bases each). There are 14 residues in the CDR3. Germline V gene data show CDR1 as SGHRS and CDR2 as YFSETQ. V was clipped by 6 bases and J by 2 bases, with 13 bases between them. CDR3: CASKVGDLTDTQYF. Written as DNA, the CDR3 is TGCGCCAGCAAGGTCGGGGACCTCACAGATACGCAGTATTTT.

This chain joins TRBV2 and TRBJ1-2, with D tentatively TRBD1 (5 bases). The CDR3 covers 12 residues. V lost 8 bases, J lost 2 bases, and 9 bases lay in between. Germline V gene data show CDR1 as SNHLY and CDR2 as FYNNEI. CDR3 nucleotide sequence: TGTGCCAGCCCTGACAGAAACTATGGCTACACCTTC. It is translated as CASPDRNYGYTF. Based on the CDR3 plus reference TRBV2 and TRBJ1-2, the full variable domain is EPEVTQTPSHQVTQMGQEVILRCVPISNHLYFYWYRQILGQKVEFLVSFYNNEISEKSEIFDDQFSVERPDGSNFTLKIRSTKLEDSAMYFCASPDRNYGYTFGSGTRLTVV.

V is TRBV30 and J is TRBJ2-1, with 14 bases lining up with TRBD2. The germline CDR1 and CDR2 sequences are GTSNPN and SVGIG (reference sequence). The CDR3 contains 15 residues. The V gene end was trimmed by 3 bases and the J gene end by 8 bases; junction bases not matched to a gene: 6. The DNA of the CDR3 is TGTGCCTGGAGCCGAGGGACTAGCGGGAGCTATGAGCAGTTCTTC. Translating gives CAWSRGTSGSYEQFF.

V usage is TRBV7-9 and J usage is TRBJ2-3; D is uncertain. V was clipped by 1 base and J by 1 base, with 9 bases between them. The germline V gene encodes CDR1 SEHNR and CDR2 FQNEAQ (reference sequence). CDR3 length: 15 residues. This chain's CDR3 is CASSLGHSRTDTQYF. The DNA for the CDR3 is TGTGCCAGCAGCTTAGGACACAGCCGCACAGATACGCAGTATTTT.

J is TRBJ2-3 and V is TRBV9; tentatively, D is TRBD2 (5 bases). Germline assignment: CDR1 SGDLS and CDR2 YYNGEE. This CDR3 region has 17 residues. Trimming shortened V by 0 bases and J by 0 bases, and 14 bases separated the two germline ends. DNA for the CDR3: TGTGCCAGCAGCGTAGCCCTCAATCCGGGAAGCACAGATACGCAGTATTTT. It yields the protein CASSVALNPGSTDTQYF.

The chain recombines TRBV7-9 with TRBJ1-1, with no clear D. Trimming cost V 5 bases and J 13 bases, with 8 bases left between them. CDR1 and CDR2 (germline): SEHNR, FQNEAQ (reference sequence). This CDR3 has 9 residues. As DNA, the CDR3 is TGTGCCAGCAGCCCAGAGGTTTTCTTT. This gives the protein CASSPEVFF.

V gene TRBV6-5 combines with J gene TRBJ2-7; 7 nucleotides line up with TRBD1. The CDR3 is made up of 15 amino acids. Germline V CDR1 and CDR2: MNHEY, SVGAGI. V shed 6 bases and J 1 base; nucleotides not matched to a gene: 9. CDR3 coding DNA: TGTGCCAGCAGGAAGGGGACAGACATATCCTACGAGCAGTACTTC. Translating it yields CASRKGTDISYEQYF.

The chain uses TRBV5-8 and TRBJ2-6; tentatively, D is TRBD1 (5 bases). Germline values: CDR1 SGHTS, CDR2 YDEGEE. CDR3 length equals 16 residues. Trimming took off 4 bases at V and 1 base at J, with 12 bases between the two ends. In DNA, the CDR3 is TGTGCCAGCAGCCCTCCGCCAGGGTCTGGGGCCAACGTCCTGACTTTC. Residues: CASSPPPGSGANVLTF. The complete variable domain, with remaining parts taken from reference TRBV5-8 and TRBJ2-6, reads EAGVTQSPTHLIKTRGQQATLRCSPISGHTSVYWYQQALGLGLQFLLWYDEGEERNRGNFPPRFSGRQFPNYSSELNVNALELEDSALYLCASSPPPGSGANVLTFGAGSRLTVL.

This clone was counted a few times. The chain combines TRBV29-1 with TRBJ2-3, with D possibly TRBD1 on 6 matching bases. The CDR3 extends over 14 amino acids. V gave up 1 base and J gave up 2 bases, with 10 bases separating them. CDR1 is SQVTM and CDR2 is ANQGSEA in the germline V gene. The CDR3 DNA is TGCAGCGTTGAAGGGTACAGGGACACAGATACGCAGTATTTT. Protein sequence: CSVEGYRDTDTQYF.

The J gene is TRBJ1-1, the V gene TRBV27; possible D gene TRBD1, 6 bases. CDR1 and CDR2 (germline): MNHEY, SMNVEV (reference sequence). The CDR3 covers 17 residues. The ends were cut back, 6 bases at V and 1 base at J, with 21 bases in the middle. CDR3 residues: CASSFFISGAGNTEAFF. In DNA, the CDR3 is TGTGCCAGCAGCTTCTTTATCTCGGGGGCGGGGAACACTGAAGCTTTCTTT.

The chain combines TRBV29-1 with TRBJ1-2; the D is unclear. Trimming shortened V by 5 bases and J by 2 bases, and 9 bases separated the two germline ends. CDR3 length equals 12 residues. Germline V gives CDR1 SQVTM, CDR2 ANQGSEA. CDR3 region: CSVTTTNYGYTF. The CDR3 coding sequence is TGCAGCGTTACGACAACGAACTATGGCTACACCTTC.

The chain is built from TRBV7-9 and TRBJ2-2; D call uncertain. Trimming stripped 3 bases from V and 5 bases from J, with 4 bases between. This CDR3 has 12 amino acids. Germline CDR1 is SEHNR and CDR2 is FQNEAQ (reference sequence). The CDR3 DNA reads TGTGCCAGCAGCTTTGAAACCGGGGAGCTGTTTTTT. Amino acids: CASSFETGELFF.

The gene calls are TRBV5-5 and TRBJ1-4; no clear D gene. The V and J ends lost 6 bases and 0 bases respectively, with 6 bases between them. The CDR3 consists of 13 residues. Germline V gene lookup returns CDR1 SGHKS and CDR2 YYEKEE (reference sequence). The CDR3: CASTRTTNEKLFF. In DNA form, the CDR3 reads TGTGCCAGCACGAGGACAACTAATGAAAAACTGTTTTTT.

The genes are TRBV7-6 and TRBJ2-3; 12 bases are shared with TRBD2. Germline trimming cut 5 bases from V and 3 bases from J; bases unmatched to any gene: 6. The germline gives CDR1 SGHVS, CDR2 FNYEAQ. The CDR3 contains 16 residues. In DNA, the CDR3 is TGTGCCAGCAGCAAGGCCGGGACTAGCGGGACAGATACGCAGTATTTT. Translating gives CASSKAGTSGTDTQYF.

The chain has TRBV27 and TRBJ2-2; D gene ambiguous. Germline loops: CDR1 MNHEY, CDR2 SMNVEV (reference sequence). This CDR3 has 12 amino acids. Trimming stripped 3 bases from V and 4 bases from J, with 3 bases between. CDR3 region: CASSFLTGELFF. CDR3 nucleotides: TGTGCCAGCAGTTTTCTCACCGGGGAGCTGTTTTTT.

This clone came up once. The chain recombines TRBV5-6 with TRBJ2-7; 9 bases align to TRBD1. Germline trimming cut 0 bases from V and 3 bases from J; bases unmatched to any gene: 4. The CDR3 spans 15 residues. Per germline, CDR1 SGHDT and CDR2 YYEEEE. CDR3 in DNA: TGTGCCAGCAGCTTGGGGGGACAGGGCCGCTACGAGCAGTACTTC. This codes for CASSLGGQGRYEQYF.

The chain employs TRBV7-8 and TRBJ2-3, with 8 nucleotides matching TRBD1. CDR1 is SGHVS and CDR2 is FQNEAQ in the germline V gene. CDR3 length equals 15 residues. J was trimmed by 5 bases and V by 6 bases; bases with no gene match: 10. The CDR3 DNA reads as TGTGCCAGCAGATACACCAGGGGGCAGGGAGATACGCAGTATTTT. This gives the protein CASRYTRGQGDTQYF.

The chain joins TRBV7-9 to TRBJ1-1; 8 bases align to TRBD1. The V gene end was trimmed by 5 bases and the J gene end by 1 base; junction bases not matched to a gene: 6. The germline CDR1 and CDR2 sequences are SEHNR and FQNEAQ (reference sequence). The CDR3 spans 15 residues. The CDR3 bases are TGTGCCAGCAGCGATGCGGACAGGGCGAACACTGAAGCTTTCTTT. This encodes CASSDADRANTEAFF.

The V and J genes are TRBV5-1 and TRBJ2-2, with a weak D call TRBD1 (6 bases). V gave up 3 bases and J gave up 1 base, with 10 bases separating them. The CDR3 is made up of 15 amino acids. Germline V lookup: CDR1 SGHRS, CDR2 YFSETQ. Here the CDR3 DNA reads TGCGCCAGCAGCTACCAGACAGGGAACACCGGGGAGCTGTTTTTT. This sequence encodes CASSYQTGNTGELFF. The whole variable domain, filled in from reference TRBV5-1 and TRBJ2-2, reads KAGVTQTPRYLIKTRGQQVTLSCSPISGHRSVSWYQQTPGQGLQFLFEYFSETQRNKGNFPGRFSGRQFSNSRSEMNVSTLELGDSALYLCASSYQTGNTGELFFGEGSRLTVL.

The chain couples TRBV9 to TRBJ2-2, with 12 bases aligning to TRBD2. Trimming removed 3 bases from V and 6 bases from J; junction bases left unmatched: 6. CDR3 size: 16 residues. Germline assignment: CDR1 SGDLS and CDR2 YYNGEE. The CDR3 reads CASSAMTSGRSGELFF. The DNA for the CDR3 is TGTGCCAGCAGCGCTATGACTAGCGGGAGATCCGGGGAGCTGTTTTTT.

The chain uses TRBV29-1 and TRBJ2-4; 8 bases agree with TRBD1. Germline assignment: CDR1 SQVTM and CDR2 ANQGSEA. V shed 6 bases, J shed 1 base, and the junction held 14 bases outside the gene matches. CDR3 size: 17 residues. The CDR3 region has the DNA TGCAGCGTCGAGGACAGGGATCCCCTTTTCGCCAAAAACATTCAGTACTTC. It yields the protein CSVEDRDPLFAKNIQYF.

CDR3 DNA sequence: TGTGCCTGGAGTTTAAACAGGGAACCCTACGAGCAGTACTTC. This encodes CAWSLNREPYEQYF. The V and J genes are TRBV30 and TRBJ2-5; tentative D call: TRBD1 (6 bases). The DNA end is a closer match to TRBJ2-7, so the J assignment may be wrong. The CDR3 sequence is 14 residues long. Looked up from germline, CDR1 is GTSNPN and CDR2 is SVGIG (reference sequence).

The V gene is TRBV13, the J gene TRBJ2-7; no reliable D call. This CDR3 is 11 amino acids long. CDR1 and CDR2 from the germline V gene are PRHDT and FYEKMQ (reference sequence). Trimming left V 3 bases short and J 3 bases short, with 3 bases between. The CDR3 nucleotides read TGTGCCAGCAGCTTGAACTACGAGCAGTACTTC. Encoded protein: CASSLNYEQYF.

The V gene is TRBV7-2, the J gene TRBJ2-7, with a weak D call TRBD1 (6 bases). The V gene lost 6 bases and the J gene lost 2 bases, with 17 bases spanning the gap. The CDR3 is made up of 15 amino acids. The germline V gene encodes CDR1 SGHTA and CDR2 FQGNSA. CDR3 in amino acids: CASSSKGEFPYEQYF. The CDR3 DNA reads TGTGCCAGCAGTTCTAAGGGGGAGTTCCCCTACGAGCAGTACTTC.